The clone carrying this TCR beta chain has a count of ten or more. Antigen: not known. This sample is drawn from a study of identical twins. CDR3 length equals 13 residues. V was shortened by 3 bases and J by 7 bases, with 12 bases between the two germline ends. cDNA molecules carried unique molecular identifiers, and template switching added a universal primer site. TCRdb called the 5' RACE reads again in MiXCR, with one record for every CDR3 protein. Counted here are roughly 630,000 distinct CDR3 sequences, under 8.5% occurring once; the ten biggest clones make up less than 2%. Study observations and caveats: The authors drew conclusions from cross-sectional statistical analysis rather than following the same donors. Cord blood beta clonotypes present at high abundance carried fewer insertions; no such pattern appeared in memory repertoires.

The same data also contributed to another study, on yellow fever vaccine responses in identical twins. As that report states: A vaccine T cell response that seemed partly convergent and partly personalized was reported in twins.

The source material was PBMCs. The source is a woman aged 18-30 years in good health. This rearrangement joins TRBV12-3 or TRBV12-4 to TRBJ1-2; no definite D call. CDR3 sequence: CASSFGRAFGYTF. The DNA of the CDR3 is TGTGCCAGCAGTTTCGGCAGAGCCTTTGGCTACACCTTC.